Below, 31 T cell receptor beta chains from the same sample are listed, as sequenced in a study of blood T cell repertoires in COVID-19. Only in-frame clones appear in the TCRdb table, and some are missing; sequencing was by immunoSEQ multiplex PCR. Of about 200,000 clones listed, 70% to 90% were seen once; the top ten hold 9.5% to 15%. The sequenced material came from peripheral blood. The source is a human donor in a cohort sampled during active COVID-19.

The V and J genes are TRBV28 and TRBJ1-4, with D possibly being TRBD1 (5 bases). Deletions cut 7 bases from V and 7 bases from J, with 13 bases between. The CDR3 runs to 13 residues. CDR1 and CDR2 from the germline V gene are MDHEN and SYDVKM. The CDR3 spells CASTGGNAEKLFF. The CDR3 bases are TGTGCCAGCACGGGGGGTAATGCTGAAAAACTGTTTTTT.

CDR3 residues: CASRAGSGTGELFF. The CDR3 nucleotides read TGTGCCAGCAGGGCAGGGTCGGGCACCGGGGAGCTGTTTTTT. The rearrangement links TRBV2 to TRBJ2-2; maybe TRBD1 (5 bases). The CDR3 is 14 residues long. Between the trimmed V and J ends, which lost 6 bases and 4 bases, there was a span of 12 bases. CDR1 SNHLY and CDR2 FYNNEI come from the germline V gene.

This chain uses TRBV27 with TRBJ1-2; 9 nucleotides agree with TRBD1. This CDR3 has 14 amino acids. In germline, CDR1 is MNHEY, CDR2 SMNVEV (reference sequence). After removal of 3 bases from V and 6 bases from J, the junction contained 5 bases not matched to a gene. CDR3 sequence reads: CASSFLDRGDGYTF. The CDR3 region has the DNA TGTGCCAGCAGTTTTTTGGACAGGGGTGATGGCTACACCTTC.

The J gene is TRBJ2-1, the V gene TRBV2; D is unresolved. The CDR3 runs 13 residues. Germline V gene sequence: CDR1 SNHLY, CDR2 FYNNEI. Trimming cost V 7 bases and J 9 bases, with 16 bases left between them. CDR3 protein: CASKSFPPGEQFF. CDR3 coding DNA: TGTGCCAGCAAATCTTTTCCACCGGGTGAGCAGTTCTTC.

CDR3 sequence: CASSPDDTIYGYTF. Written as DNA, the CDR3 is TGTGCCAGCAGTCCAGACGACACCATCTATGGCTACACCTTC. V and J are TRBV7-2 and TRBJ1-2; D uncertain. Germline CDR1 reads SGHTA; CDR2 reads FQGNSA. There are 14 residues in the CDR3. V shed 6 bases and J shed 4 bases, with 15 bases lying between them.

This clone occurred once. The rearrangement joins TRBV18 to TRBJ1-1; D uncertain. CDR1 is KGHSH, CDR2 LQKENI, per germline. The V end was cut by 6 bases, the J end by 6 bases, with 11 bases between. CDR3 size: 12 residues. As DNA, the CDR3 is TGTGCCAGCTCTTCCGGCGGCCCTGAAGCTTTCTTT. Translated, it gives CASSSGGPEAFF.

This clone has just a few counts. This chain links TRBV19 with TRBJ2-1; no definite D call. The CDR3 is made up of 14 amino acids. Per the germline V gene, CDR1 is LNHDA and CDR2 is SQIVND (reference sequence). The V end was cut by 6 bases, the J end by 7 bases, with 16 bases between. CDR3 amino acids: CASSSLSRRNEQFF. CDR3 bases: TGTGCCAGTAGCTCTTTGAGTCGGCGGAATGAGCAGTTCTTC.

This sequence joins TRBV5-1 and TRBJ2-7; D is possibly TRBD1 (6 bases). This CDR3 region has 14 residues. CDR1 is SGHRS, CDR2 YFSETQ, per germline. Trimming took off 3 bases at V and 2 bases at J, with 12 bases between the two ends. The CDR3 protein is CASSSGDATYEQYF. The CDR3 DNA is TGCGCCAGCAGCTCAGGGGATGCTACCTACGAGCAGTACTTC.

This clone was seen a few times. The chain has TRBV7-3 and TRBJ1-1; D is perhaps TRBD1 (5 bases). Germline V CDR1 and CDR2: SGHTA, FQGTGA. The germline V and J ends were trimmed by 5 bases and 1 base, with 11 bases remaining between them. The CDR3 has 14 amino acids. The CDR3 sequence is CASSPGMKNTEAFF. CDR3 coding DNA: TGTGCCAGCAGCCCAGGGATGAAGAACACTGAAGCTTTCTTT.

The CDR3 protein is CASSLSGTVPQPQHF. The CDR3 bases are TGTGCCAGCAGTTTATCCGGGACAGTTCCACAGCCCCAGCATTTT. The chain has TRBV27 and TRBJ1-5; 7 nucleotides align to TRBD1. The CDR3 loop spans 15 amino acids. CDR1 is MNHEY and CDR2 is SMNVEV in the germline V gene (reference sequence). The V gene end was trimmed by 0 bases and the J gene end by 7 bases; junction bases not matched to a gene: 6.

The rearrangement links TRBV9 to TRBJ1-3; D is unclear. The length of the CDR3 is 15 residues. The V gene lost 3 bases and the J gene lost 4 bases, with 14 bases spanning the gap. Per the germline V gene, CDR1 is SGDLS and CDR2 is YYNGEE. The CDR3 is CASSAVDTLGNTIYF. In DNA form, the CDR3 reads TGTGCCAGCAGCGCCGTTGATACTCTCGGAAACACCATATATTTT.

The CDR3 here is CASTLTDSRTDTQYF. The CDR3 DNA is TGTGCCAGCACCCTCACCGACAGTCGCACAGATACGCAGTATTTT. V usage is TRBV28 and J usage is TRBJ2-3; possible D gene TRBD1, 5 bases. Trimming removed 7 bases from V and 1 base from J, with 15 bases in between. The CDR3 loop spans 15 amino acids. Germline CDR1 reads MDHEN; CDR2 reads SYDVKM.

The rearrangement links TRBV5-1 to TRBJ2-5; 7 nucleotides match TRBD2. This CDR3 comprises 15 residues. Trimming removed 2 bases from V and 2 bases from J; junction bases left unmatched: 6. CDR1 SGHRS and CDR2 YFSETQ come from the germline V gene. The CDR3 reads CASSFLGGNQETQYF. The CDR3 DNA is TGCGCCAGCAGCTTCTTGGGGGGGAATCAAGAGACCCAGTACTTC. Complete variable domain (other parts from reference TRBV5-1 and TRBJ2-5): KAGVTQTPRYLIKTRGQQVTLSCSPISGHRSVSWYQQTPGQGLQFLFEYFSETQRNKGNFPGRFSGRQFSNSRSEMNVSTLELGDSALYLCASSFLGGNQETQYFGPGTRLLVL.

CDR3 nucleotides: TGTGCCAGCAGCTTCACACAGAACACTGAAGCTTTCTTT. Encoded protein: CASSFTQNTEAFF. The chain is built from TRBV13 and TRBJ1-1; D is unresolved. V was pared by 3 bases and J by 1 base, with 6 bases between. Germline V lookup: CDR1 PRHDT, CDR2 FYEKMQ (reference sequence). This CDR3 comprises 13 residues.

The chain links TRBV9 to TRBJ1-2, with a possible D match to TRBD1 (6 bases). Trimming stripped 0 bases from V and 8 bases from J, with 26 bases between. CDR3 length: 18 amino acids. Germline CDR1 is SGDLS and CDR2 is YYNGEE. CDR3 bases: TGTGCCAGCAGCGTAGGAGGGACACTCAAGACAGCCCGGGAAGGCTACACCTTC. Translating gives CASSVGGTLKTAREGYTF.

The chain joins TRBV10-3 to TRBJ2-1, with 11 bases fitting TRBD1. The CDR3 has 14 amino acids. With 6 bases clipped from V and 9 bases from J, the junction kept 7 bases outside the gene matches. Germline CDR1 reads ENHRY; CDR2 reads SYGVKD. In nucleotides, the CDR3 is TGTGCCATCAGCCCGGGACAGGGGGTCAGTGAGCAGTTCTTC. It specifies CAISPGQGVSEQFF.

The genes are TRBV19 and TRBJ1-1; D perhaps matches TRBD1 (5 bases). Germline CDR1 reads LNHDA; CDR2 reads SQIVND (reference sequence). V dropped 3 bases and J dropped 7 bases, with 12 bases sitting between them. The CDR3 contains 13 residues. CDR3 DNA sequence: TGTGCCAGTAGTATCCTGTTGGGGCATGAAGCTTTCTTT. Protein: CASSILLGHEAFF.

This chain joins TRBV7-9 and TRBJ1-6; 8 nucleotides line up with TRBD1. Germline V gene data show CDR1 as SEHNR and CDR2 as FQNEAQ (reference sequence). This CDR3 is 15 amino acids long. Trimming cost V 5 bases and J 10 bases; bases outside gene matches: 10. The DNA for the CDR3 is TGTGCCAGCAGCCCTGGCGGGACAGGAGACTCACCCCTCCACTTT. It codes for CASSPGGTGDSPLHF.

The chain is built from TRBV7-2 and TRBJ2-4; D gene uncertain. Between the trimmed V and J ends, which lost 1 base and 12 bases, there was a span of 13 bases. The CDR3 loop spans 13 amino acids. In germline, CDR1 is SGHTA, CDR2 FQGNSA. The CDR3 here is CASSLVSRSDQYF. The CDR3 bases are TGTGCCAGCAGCTTAGTTTCTAGAAGCGATCAGTACTTC.

The chain is built from TRBV5-5 and TRBJ1-2, with D possibly TRBD1 on 6 matching bases. The CDR3 length is 15 residues. The V gene lost 2 bases and the J gene lost 0 bases, with 11 bases spanning the gap. CDR1 is SGHKS and CDR2 is YYEKEE in the germline V gene (reference sequence). CDR3 in DNA: TGTGCCAGCAGCTTACGACAGGCCACTAACTATGGCTACACCTTC. Amino acid sequence: CASSLRQATNYGYTF.

DNA of the CDR3: TGTGCCAGCAGCTTAGGACAGGGTGATACCTACGAGCAGTACTTC. This encodes CASSLGQGDTYEQYF. This rearrangement joins TRBV7-3 to TRBJ2-7; 8 bases agree with TRBD1. Germline trimming cut 2 bases from V and 2 bases from J; bases unmatched to any gene: 5. The CDR3 length is 15 residues. Germline-derived CDR1 and CDR2 are SGHTA and FQGTGA.

For this clone: Distinct nucleotide sequences in the sample also encode this CDR3. The chain carries TRBV30 and TRBJ1-5; D gene uncertain. The germline V and J ends were trimmed by 0 bases and 4 bases, with 7 bases remaining between them. Germline CDR1 is GTSNPN and CDR2 is SVGIG (reference sequence). CDR3 length: 13 amino acids. DNA for the CDR3: TGTGCCTGGAGTGTACGAGAAAATCAGCCCCAGCATTTT. Its translation: CAWSVRENQPQHF.

The CDR3 region has the DNA TGTGCCAGCTCACCAAGGGGACAGGGGCTCAATTATGGCTACACCTTC. It translates to CASSPRGQGLNYGYTF. This chain links TRBV18 with TRBJ1-2, with TRBD1 matching 10 bases. Germline CDR1 is KGHSH and CDR2 is LQKENI. V lost 2 bases and J lost 5; bases outside the gene matches: 8. CDR3 length equals 16 residues.

This chain uses TRBV7-2 with TRBJ2-1; D is undetermined. The CDR3 covers 11 residues. Trimming shortened V by 7 bases and J by 4 bases, and 5 bases separated the two germline ends. From germline, CDR1 is SGHTA and CDR2 FQGNSA. CDR3 in amino acids: CASKLYNEQFF. For the CDR3, the DNA is TGTGCCAGCAAACTATACAATGAGCAGTTCTTC.

The chain links TRBV5-1 to TRBJ1-4; 7 bases agree with TRBD1. This CDR3 is built from 15 residues. Looked up from germline, CDR1 is SGHRS and CDR2 is YFSETQ. J gave up 5 bases and V 3 bases, and 7 bases lay outside the gene matches. The CDR3 protein is CASSSLGGGNEKLFF. As DNA, the CDR3 is TGCGCCAGCAGCTCTCTAGGGGGCGGAAATGAAAAACTGTTTTTT.

The V gene is TRBV19, the J gene TRBJ1-2; no definite D call. The V and J ends lost 5 bases and 5 bases respectively, with 18 bases between them. Per germline, CDR1 LNHDA and CDR2 SQIVND (reference sequence). This CDR3 region has 15 residues. In nucleotides, the CDR3 is TGTGCCAGTAGTCTCGGAGGCAGCCTTGGGTATGGCTACACCTTC. This codes for CASSLGGSLGYGYTF.

This chain joins TRBV11-2 and TRBJ2-3, with D tentatively TRBD2 (7 bases). V lost 4 bases and J 3 bases, leaving 20 bases between the germline ends. From germline, CDR1 is SGHAT and CDR2 FQNNGV. This CDR3 spans 17 amino acids. The CDR3 region has the DNA TGTGCCAGCAGCTCCCGAGGGGGGGCAGGGGTGACAGATACGCAGTATTTT. Its translation is CASSSRGGAGVTDTQYF.

V and J are TRBV24-1 and TRBJ2-3; weak D call: TRBD2 (6 bases). Looked up from germline, CDR1 is KGHDR and CDR2 is SFDVKD. This CDR3 comprises 18 residues. V shed 2 bases and J shed 0 bases, with 17 bases lying between them. In DNA form, the CDR3 reads TGTGCCACCAGTGATTCGGATCATCCAGGGACTAGCACAGATACGCAGTATTTT. Its protein is CATSDSDHPGTSTDTQYF.

The J gene is TRBJ2-7, the V gene TRBV21-1; TRBD1 is the table's D call and was not checked against the DNA. TRBV21-1 is a listed pseudogene. The CDR3 length is 14 residues. CDR3 residues: CASTNRTHLYEQYF. CDR3 nucleotide sequence: TGTGCCAGTACGAACAGAACACACCTATACGAGCAGTACTTC.

The chain recombines TRBV6-1 with TRBJ1-2; no clear D. The CDR3 is made up of 15 amino acids. Trimming cost V 2 bases and J 5 bases, with 15 bases left between them. CDR1 is MNHNS and CDR2 is SASEGT in the germline V gene. The CDR3 DNA sequence: TGTGCCAGCAGTGAATCCCAACCAGCGAGTTATGGCTACACCTTC. Its protein is CASSESQPASYGYTF.

This clone has only a few counts. This sequence joins TRBV29-1 and TRBJ1-2; 10 bases fit TRBD1. CDR3 size: 12 residues. The V and J ends lost 7 bases and 3 bases, in that order; junction bases with no gene match: 2. The germline V gene encodes CDR1 SQVTM and CDR2 ANQGSEA. This CDR3 is CSAGQGDYGYTF. CDR3 DNA: TGCAGCGCAGGACAGGGGGACTATGGCTACACCTTC.